The 8 T cell receptor beta chains below all came from one sample that was sequenced in a study of T cell responses to AZD1222 COVID-19 vaccine. Method: immunoSEQ multiplex PCR; TCRdb's copy keeps in-frame clones and lacks some. The sample consists of roughly 150,000 clones, roughly 87% of them appearing once. Sample: peripheral blood, taken 28 days after the second AZD1222 dose. These receptors all stem from an adult who received the AZD1222 COVID-19 vaccine.

The V gene is TRBV5-3, the J gene TRBJ1-2, with D unresolved. TRBV5-3 is an ORF, and what it does is uncertain. V lost 6 bases and J 1 base, leaving 28 bases between the germline ends. The CDR3 covers 19 residues. The CDR3 sequence is CARTYLCPGPRPHNYGYTF. CDR3 bases: TGTGCCAGAACCTATCTATGTCCGGGCCCCCGGCCTCATAACTATGGCTACACCTTC.

This chain joins TRBV9 and TRBJ2-3, with no clear D. V lost 3 bases to trimming and J lost 5 bases, with 7 bases between them. This CDR3 is 12 amino acids long. Germline-derived CDR1 and CDR2 are SGDLS and YYNGEE. The CDR3 DNA reads TGTGCCAGCAGCGCCCTCCAAGATACGCAGTATTTT. This encodes CASSALQDTQYF.

The V and J genes are TRBV28 and TRBJ1-4; no reliable D call. Germline CDR1 MDHEN, CDR2 SYDVKM. V was shortened by 8 bases and J by 0 bases, with 13 bases between the two germline ends. The CDR3 has 15 amino acids. The CDR3 is CASGRILATNEKLFF. CDR3 nucleotides: TGTGCCAGCGGGAGGATTCTTGCAACTAATGAAAAACTGTTTTTT. Full variable domain (outside the CDR3, taken from reference TRBV28 and TRBJ1-4): DVKVTQSSRYLVKRTGEKVFLECVQDMDHENMFWYRQDPGLGLRLIYFSYDVKMKEKGDIPEGYSVSREKKERFSLILESASTNQTSMYLCASGRILATNEKLFFGSGTQLSVL.

The chain combines TRBV28 with TRBJ2-7; 9 bases line up with TRBD1. Germline assignment: CDR1 MDHEN and CDR2 SYDVKM. With V trimmed by 0 bases and J by 3 bases, 3 bases remained unmatched. This CDR3 spans 15 amino acids. In DNA form, the CDR3 reads TGTGCCAGCAGTTTATGGGGACAGGGAGGCTACGAGCAGTACTTC. Its protein product is CASSLWGQGGYEQYF.

The V gene is TRBV4-2, the J gene TRBJ1-3; D remains unclear. This CDR3 spans 15 amino acids. V lost 6 bases, J lost 0 bases, and 12 bases lay in between. Germline CDR1 reads LGHNA; CDR2 reads YNFKEQ. The CDR3 protein is CASSPIGVSGNTIYF. The CDR3 coding sequence is TGTGCCAGCAGTCCCATCGGGGTCTCTGGAAACACCATATATTTT.

The rearrangement links TRBV3-1 (or the pseudogene TRBV3-2) to TRBJ1-3; D possibly corresponds to TRBD1 (6 bases). Germline CDR1 and CDR2: LGHDT and YNNKEL (reference sequence). The germline V and J ends were trimmed by 8 bases and 0 bases, with 14 bases remaining between them. There are 15 residues in the CDR3. CDR3 protein: CASLNRASSGNTIYF. For the CDR3, the DNA is TGTGCCAGCCTAAACAGGGCCTCCTCTGGAAACACCATATATTTT.

The CDR3 sequence is CASSRGGSSYEQYF. CDR3 nucleotide sequence: TGCGCCAGCAGCCGTGGCGGTAGCTCCTACGAGCAGTACTTC. V is TRBV5-1 and J is TRBJ2-7; D is undetermined. The V end was cut by 4 bases, the J end by 0 bases, with 11 bases between. This CDR3 region has 14 residues. Germline V gene lookup returns CDR1 SGHRS and CDR2 YFSETQ. Full variable domain (remainder filled in from reference TRBV5-1 and TRBJ2-7): KAGVTQTPRYLIKTRGQQVTLSCSPISGHRSVSWYQQTPGQGLQFLFEYFSETQRNKGNFPGRFSGRQFSNSRSEMNVSTLELGDSALYLCASSRGGSSYEQYFGPGTRLTVT.

Worth noting for this clone: Germline and junction disagree at one end, which may indicate a read error. V and J are TRBV3-1 (or the pseudogene TRBV3-2) and TRBJ1-4; D is possibly TRBD1 (6 bases). CDR3 length: 11 amino acids. Germline CDR1 reads LGHDT; CDR2 reads YNNKEL (reference sequence). Here the CDR3 reads CASSQGDRRLF. CDR3 in DNA: TGTGCCAGCAGCCAAGGCGACAGGCGGCTTTTT.